This is a list of T cell receptor beta chains from one sample in a study of human T cells and chemical hapten exposure. TCRdb redid the calling of the RACE reads with MiXCR, one entry per CDR3 protein. The profile shows about 45,000 distinct CDR3 sequences, roughly 4.1% of them singletons. The sample consisted of whole blood. The receptors were sampled from a human donor in good health. Some clones in this sample may be carry-over from other donors' samples. The CDR3 runs from the conserved cysteine through the conserved F or W. Each record gives: clone size, D gene, J gene, V gene, CDR3 protein, CDR3 DNA. A D gene is named only where the DNA matches it firmly. For some rows the clone size is stated as once, few or many, or as a class when expanded; others skip it.

clone_size: many; d_call: TRBD1; j_call: TRBJ1-4; v_call: TRBV12-3/TRBV12-4; cdr3_aa: CASSPSQGGLFF; cdr3_nt: TGTGCCAGCAGTCCATCACAGGGGGGGCTGTTTTTT
clone_size: many; d_call: TRBD2; j_call: TRBJ2-7; v_call: TRBV19; cdr3_aa: CASSPEASGRAAEQYF; cdr3_nt: TGTGCCAGTAGTCCAGAGGCTAGCGGGAGAGCTGCCGAGCAGTACTTC
clone_size: few; d_call: -; j_call: TRBJ2-7; v_call: TRBV27; cdr3_aa: CASSRDADYEQYF; cdr3_nt: TGTGCCAGCAGTCGGGACGCTGACTACGAGCAGTACTTC
clone_size: many; d_call: TRBD1; j_call: TRBJ2-6; v_call: TRBV10-2; cdr3_aa: CASSAGTGGGSGANVLTF; cdr3_nt: TGCGCCAGCAGCGCGGGGACAGGGGGCGGCTCTGGGGCCAACGTCCTGACTTTC
clone_size: many; d_call: TRBD1; j_call: TRBJ1-5; v_call: TRBV28; cdr3_aa: CASSDVDRGGNQPQHF; cdr3_nt: TGTGCCAGCAGTGACGTGGACAGGGGCGGCAATCAGCCCCAGCATTTT
clone_size: many; d_call: -; j_call: TRBJ2-7; v_call: TRBV2; cdr3_aa: CASSVLLYEQYF; cdr3_nt: TGTGCCAGCAGTGTATTGCTCTACGAGCAGTACTTC
clone_size: -; d_call: -; j_call: TRBJ2-6; v_call: TRBV7-3; cdr3_aa: CASSSITGANVLTF; cdr3_nt: TGTGCCAGCAGCTCCATTACAGGGGCCAACGTCCTGACTTTC
clone_size: many; d_call: -; j_call: TRBJ2-7; v_call: TRBV6-6; cdr3_aa: CASSSSTGNYEQYF; cdr3_nt: TGTGCCAGCAGTTCATCGACCGGGAACTACGAGCAGTACTTC
clone_size: many; d_call: -; j_call: TRBJ1-3; v_call: TRBV30; cdr3_aa: CAWNSGNTIYF; cdr3_nt: TGTGCCTGGAACTCTGGAAACACCATATATTTT
clone_size: -; d_call: -; j_call: TRBJ1-5; v_call: TRBV20-1; cdr3_aa: CSASQGVSNQPQHF; cdr3_nt: TGCAGTGCTAGTCAGGGAGTCAGCAATCAGCCCCAGCATTTT
clone_size: -; d_call: -; j_call: TRBJ1-4; v_call: TRBV30; cdr3_aa: CAWSFWRGAVNEKLFF; cdr3_nt: TGTGCCTGGAGCTTTTGGCGGGGGGCGGTTAATGAAAAACTGTTTTTT
clone_size: many; d_call: TRBD2; j_call: TRBJ2-1; v_call: TRBV4-1; cdr3_aa: CASSQTTSGRARNEQFF; cdr3_nt: TGCGCCAGCAGCCAGACAACTAGCGGGAGGGCCAGAAATGAGCAGTTCTTC
clone_size: -; d_call: -; j_call: TRBJ1-1; v_call: TRBV27; cdr3_aa: CASSSEWRTEAFF; cdr3_nt: TGTGCCAGCAGTTCTGAGTGGCGAACTGAAGCTTTCTTT
clone_size: many; d_call: TRBD2; j_call: TRBJ2-1; v_call: TRBV4-1; cdr3_aa: CASSQGGLADNEQFF; cdr3_nt: TGCGCCAGCAGCCAAGGTGGGCTAGCGGACAATGAGCAGTTCTTC
clone_size: -; d_call: TRBD2; j_call: TRBJ2-2; v_call: TRBV12-5; cdr3_aa: CASGLWSGSTRSGELFF; cdr3_nt: TGTGCTAGTGGTTTGTGGAGCGGGAGTACCCGGAGCGGGGAGCTGTTTTTT
clone_size: many; d_call: TRBD1; j_call: TRBJ1-5; v_call: TRBV18; cdr3_aa: CASSPLRQGPANQPQHF; cdr3_nt: TGTGCCAGCTCACCCCTACGACAGGGACCAGCAAATCAGCCCCAGCATTTT
clone_size: many; d_call: -; j_call: TRBJ2-7; v_call: TRBV7-8; cdr3_aa: CASSLDRIREQYF; cdr3_nt: TGTGCCAGCAGCTTAGACCGCATTAGGGAGCAGTACTTC
clone_size: many; d_call: -; j_call: TRBJ1-1; v_call: TRBV27; cdr3_aa: CASSPKTGTNTEAFF; cdr3_nt: TGTGCCAGCAGTCCCAAGACAGGAACGAACACTGAAGCTTTCTTT
clone_size: few; d_call: TRBD2; j_call: TRBJ2-7; v_call: TRBV25-1; cdr3_aa: CASSEPGLTYEQYF; cdr3_nt: TGTGCCAGCAGTGAACCGGGACTAACCTACGAGCAGTACTTC
clone_size: many; d_call: -; j_call: TRBJ2-3; v_call: TRBV28; cdr3_aa: CASRTLLTDTQYF; cdr3_nt: TGTGCCAGTAGGACCCTTCTCACAGATACGCAGTATTTT
clone_size: -; d_call: -; j_call: TRBJ2-7; v_call: TRBV4-2; cdr3_aa: CASSQEAPGPTYEQYF; cdr3_nt: TGTGCCAGCAGCCAAGAGGCCCCCGGCCCGACCTACGAGCAGTACTTC
clone_size: many; d_call: -; j_call: TRBJ2-6; v_call: TRBV20-1; cdr3_aa: CSARVSSGANVLTF; cdr3_nt: TGCAGTGCAAGAGTGTCCTCTGGGGCCAACGTCCTGACTTTC
clone_size: -; d_call: -; j_call: TRBJ1-1; v_call: TRBV3-1; cdr3_aa: CASSQYRENTEAFF; cdr3_nt: TGTGCCAGCAGCCAATACAGGGAGAACACTGAAGCTTTCTTT
clone_size: many; d_call: -; j_call: TRBJ2-7; v_call: TRBV27; cdr3_aa: CASSPAPYEQYF; cdr3_nt: TGTGCCAGCAGTCCGGCCCCCTACGAGCAGTACTTC
clone_size: -; d_call: -; j_call: TRBJ2-6; v_call: TRBV6-1; cdr3_aa: CASYSSVGKKPGANVLTF; cdr3_nt: TGTGCCAGCTATTCGAGCGTCGGGAAGAAGCCTGGGGCCAACGTCCTGACTTTC
clone_size: -; d_call: -; j_call: TRBJ2-6; v_call: TRBV11-2; cdr3_aa: CASSIRLGAGANVLTF; cdr3_nt: TGTGCCAGCAGCATACGATTGGGGGCTGGGGCCAACGTCCTGACTTTC
clone_size: many; d_call: -; j_call: TRBJ2-7; v_call: TRBV4-2; cdr3_aa: CASSQDRLDNLRAVFF; cdr3_nt: TGTGCCAGCAGCCAAGATAGACTAGATAATCTACGAGCAGTTTTCTTC
clone_size: many; d_call: -; j_call: TRBJ2-3; v_call: TRBV9; cdr3_aa: CASSPPFTDTQYF; cdr3_nt: TGTGCCAGCAGCCCTCCTTTCACAGATACGCAGTATTTT
clone_size: -; d_call: -; j_call: TRBJ2-3; v_call: TRBV4-1; cdr3_aa: CASSQERASTDTQYF; cdr3_nt: TGCGCCAGCAGCCAAGAGAGGGCTAGCACAGATACGCAGTATTTT
clone_size: few; d_call: -; j_call: TRBJ2-4; v_call: TRBV5-8; cdr3_aa: CASSHRTALAKNIQYF; cdr3_nt: TGTGCCAGCAGTCACCGGACAGCCCTAGCCAAAAACATTCAGTACTTC
clone_size: many; d_call: -; j_call: TRBJ2-7; v_call: TRBV28; cdr3_aa: CASSSPREHGSYEQYF; cdr3_nt: TGTGCCAGCAGCTCCCCCCGAGAGCACGGGTCCTACGAGCAGTACTTC
clone_size: -; d_call: TRBD2; j_call: TRBJ2-3; v_call: TRBV6-2/TRBV6-3; cdr3_aa: CASSGGFAGGFTDTQYF; cdr3_nt: TGTGCCAGCAGCGGGGGCTTCGCGGGAGGATTCACAGATACGCAGTATTTT
clone_size: -; d_call: TRBD1; j_call: TRBJ2-4; v_call: TRBV28; cdr3_aa: CASSNRDRVLEAKNIQYF; cdr3_nt: TGTGCCAGCAGCAACCGGGACAGGGTTTTGGAAGCCAAAAACATTCAGTACTTC
clone_size: many; d_call: TRBD1; j_call: TRBJ1-2; v_call: TRBV3-1; cdr3_aa: CASSQELRGRDGYTF; cdr3_nt: TGTGCCAGCAGCCAAGAGCTCAGGGGGCGGGATGGCTACACCTTC
clone_size: -; d_call: -; j_call: TRBJ2-6; v_call: TRBV12-3/TRBV12-4; cdr3_aa: CAGDGVGANVLTF; cdr3_nt: TGTGCCGGCGATGGGGTTGGGGCCAACGTCCTGACTTTC
clone_size: few; d_call: TRBD2; j_call: TRBJ2-5; v_call: TRBV28; cdr3_aa: CASSPLLAGEETQYF; cdr3_nt: TGTGCCAGCTCACCCCTACTAGCGGGAGAAGAGACCCAGTACTTC
clone_size: medium-sized; d_call: TRBD1; j_call: TRBJ2-3; v_call: TRBV28; cdr3_aa: CASSLSIVPGGIVTDTQYF; cdr3_nt: TGTGCCAGCAGTTTATCTATAGTCCCAGGGGGAATCGTGACAGATACGCAGTATTTT
clone_size: many; d_call: TRBD1; j_call: TRBJ2-1; v_call: TRBV4-1; cdr3_aa: CASSQYRGENEQFF; cdr3_nt: TGCGCCAGCAGCCAGTACAGGGGGGAAAATGAGCAGTTCTTC
clone_size: few; d_call: TRBD2; j_call: TRBJ2-7; v_call: TRBV3-1; cdr3_aa: CASSMAGGPYEQYF; cdr3_nt: TGTGCCAGCAGCATGGCGGGAGGGCCCTACGAGCAGTACTTC
clone_size: many; d_call: TRBD1; j_call: TRBJ2-1; v_call: TRBV11-1; cdr3_aa: CASLRDRGLSWGEQFF; cdr3_nt: TGTGCCAGCCTCCGGGACAGGGGGCTAAGTTGGGGTGAGCAGTTCTTC
clone_size: few; d_call: -; j_call: TRBJ2-1; v_call: TRBV20-1; cdr3_aa: CSARGQIYNEQFF; cdr3_nt: TGCAGTGCTAGAGGGCAGATATACAATGAGCAGTTCTTC
clone_size: many; d_call: TRBD2; j_call: TRBJ2-2; v_call: TRBV29-1; cdr3_aa: CSVEDPLRGANTGELFF; cdr3_nt: TGCAGCGTTGAAGATCCTCTTCGGGGGGCGAACACCGGGGAGCTGTTTTTT
clone_size: -; d_call: -; j_call: TRBJ2-1; v_call: TRBV5-4; cdr3_aa: CASSRRGPAEFF; cdr3_nt: TGTGCCAGCAGCAGGCGTGGACCAGCAGAGTTCTTC
clone_size: many; d_call: TRBD1; j_call: TRBJ2-7; v_call: TRBV28; cdr3_aa: CASNYGTASYEQYF; cdr3_nt: TGTGCCAGCAATTACGGGACAGCCTCCTACGAGCAGTACTTC
clone_size: many; d_call: -; j_call: TRBJ1-1; v_call: TRBV25-1; cdr3_aa: CASSPAGVKNTEAFF; cdr3_nt: TGTGCCAGCAGTCCCGCCGGGGTAAAGAACACTGAAGCTTTCTTT
clone_size: -; d_call: TRBD1; j_call: TRBJ2-1; v_call: TRBV5-5; cdr3_aa: CASSLLGQRDEQFF; cdr3_nt: TGTGCCAGCAGCTTGTTGGGACAGAGAGATGAGCAGTTCTTC
clone_size: -; d_call: -; j_call: TRBJ2-7; v_call: TRBV5-1; cdr3_aa: CASSLEILREQYF; cdr3_nt: TGCGCCAGCAGCTTGGAGATACTCCGCGAGCAGTACTTC
clone_size: few; d_call: TRBD2; j_call: TRBJ2-4; v_call: TRBV12-3/TRBV12-4; cdr3_aa: CASSTLAGGPTAKNIQYF; cdr3_nt: TGTGCCAGCAGTACACTAGCGGGAGGCCCCACAGCCAAAAACATTCAGTACTTC
clone_size: few; d_call: -; j_call: TRBJ1-1; v_call: TRBV6-5; cdr3_aa: CASSYSPIDTEAFF; cdr3_nt: TGTGCCAGCAGTTACTCGCCTATAGACACTGAAGCTTTCTTT